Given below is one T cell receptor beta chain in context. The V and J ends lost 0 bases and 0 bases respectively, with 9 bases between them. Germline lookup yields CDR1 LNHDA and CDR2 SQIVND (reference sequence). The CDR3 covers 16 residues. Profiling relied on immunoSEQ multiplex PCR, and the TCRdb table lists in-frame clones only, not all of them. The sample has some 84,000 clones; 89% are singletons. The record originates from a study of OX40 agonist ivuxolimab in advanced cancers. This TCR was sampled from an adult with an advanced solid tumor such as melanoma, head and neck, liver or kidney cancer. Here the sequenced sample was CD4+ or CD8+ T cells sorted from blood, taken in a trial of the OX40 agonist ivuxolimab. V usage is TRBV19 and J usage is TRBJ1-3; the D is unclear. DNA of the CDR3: TGTGCCAGTAGTATAGATTCACGACGCTCTGGAAACACCATATATTTT. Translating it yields CASSIDSRRSGNTIYF. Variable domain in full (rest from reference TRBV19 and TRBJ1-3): DGGITQSPKYLFRKEGQNVTLSCEQNLNHDAMYWYRQDPGQGLRLIYYSQIVNDFQKGDIAEGYSVSREKKESFPLTVTSAQKNPTAFYLCASSIDSRRSGNTIYFGEGSWLTVV.